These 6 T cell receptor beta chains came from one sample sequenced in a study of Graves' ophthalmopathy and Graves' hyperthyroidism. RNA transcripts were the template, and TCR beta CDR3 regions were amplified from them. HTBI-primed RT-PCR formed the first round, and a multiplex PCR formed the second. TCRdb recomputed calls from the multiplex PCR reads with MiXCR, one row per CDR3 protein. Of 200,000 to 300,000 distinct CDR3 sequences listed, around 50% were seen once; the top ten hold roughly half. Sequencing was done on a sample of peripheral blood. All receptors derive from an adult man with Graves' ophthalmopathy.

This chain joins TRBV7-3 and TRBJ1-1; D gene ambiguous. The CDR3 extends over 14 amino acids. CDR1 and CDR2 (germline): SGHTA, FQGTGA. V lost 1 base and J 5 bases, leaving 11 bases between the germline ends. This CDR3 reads CASSLSEGGTEAFF. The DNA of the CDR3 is TGTGCCAGCAGCTTAAGTGAGGGTGGGACTGAAGCTTTCTTT. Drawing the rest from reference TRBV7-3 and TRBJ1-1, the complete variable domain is GAGVSQTPSNKVTEKGKYVELRCDPISGHTALYWYRQSLGQGPEFLIYFQGTGAADDSGLPNDRFFAVRPEGSVSTLKIQRTERGDSAVYLCASSLSEGGTEAFFGQGTRLTVV.

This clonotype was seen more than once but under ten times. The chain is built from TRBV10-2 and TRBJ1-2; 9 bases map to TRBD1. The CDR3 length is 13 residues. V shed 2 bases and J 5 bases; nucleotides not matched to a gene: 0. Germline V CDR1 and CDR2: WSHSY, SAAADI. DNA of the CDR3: TGCGCCAGCAGTGAGGACAGGGGGTATGGCTACACCTTC. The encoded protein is CASSEDRGYGYTF.

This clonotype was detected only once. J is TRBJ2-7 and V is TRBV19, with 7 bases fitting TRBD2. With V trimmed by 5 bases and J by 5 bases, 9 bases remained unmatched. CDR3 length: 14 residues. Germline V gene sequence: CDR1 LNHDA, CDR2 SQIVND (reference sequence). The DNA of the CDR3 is TGTGCCAGTAGTCCCCGGGAGGCAGTCGACGAGCAGTACTTC. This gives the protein CASSPREAVDEQYF.

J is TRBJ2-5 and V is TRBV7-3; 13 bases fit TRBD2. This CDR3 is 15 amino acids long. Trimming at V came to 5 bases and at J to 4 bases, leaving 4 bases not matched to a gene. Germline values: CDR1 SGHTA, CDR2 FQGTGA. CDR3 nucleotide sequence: TGTGCCAGCAGCCCACTAGCGGGGGGGCGAGAGACCCAGTACTTC. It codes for CASSPLAGGRETQYF.

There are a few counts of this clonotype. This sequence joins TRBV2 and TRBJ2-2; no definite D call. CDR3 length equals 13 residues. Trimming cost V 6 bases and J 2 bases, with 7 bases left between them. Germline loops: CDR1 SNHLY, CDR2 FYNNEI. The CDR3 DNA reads TGTGCCAGCAGCCAGACTAACACCGGGGAGCTGTTTTTT. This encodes CASSQTNTGELFF.

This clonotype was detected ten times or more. CDR3 DNA: TGTGCCATCAGTGAGTCGGGAGGAGGATCAGGTCAGCCCCAGCATTTT. Its protein product is CAISESGGGSGQPQHF. This chain links TRBV10-3 with TRBJ1-5; no firm D call. V was pared by 0 bases and J by 6 bases, with 15 bases between. The CDR3 totals 16 residues. Germline V lookup: CDR1 ENHRY, CDR2 SYGVKD.